The 30 T cell receptor beta chains below come from one sample, sequenced in a study of blood T cell repertoires in COVID-19. Method: immunoSEQ multiplex PCR; TCRdb's copy keeps in-frame clones and lacks some. The sample records approximately 240,000 clones, approximately 79% being singletons. The sequencing input was peripheral blood. All receptors come from a middle-aged woman with active or convalescent COVID-19.

This clone has only a few counts. This sequence joins TRBV5-1 and TRBJ2-1; 8 bases align to TRBD1. CDR3 size: 14 residues. Unmatched junction bases numbered 8, after V lost 4 bases and J lost 8 bases. The germline V gene encodes CDR1 SGHRS and CDR2 YFSETQ. The CDR3: CASSRDRREDEQFF. Written as DNA, the CDR3 is TGCGCCAGCAGCCGGGACAGGAGAGAGGATGAGCAGTTCTTC.

The rearrangement joins TRBV12-3 or TRBV12-4 to TRBJ1-2; D unresolved. The CDR3 spans 12 residues. The ends were cut back, 5 bases at V and 2 bases at J, with 6 bases in the middle. The DNA for the CDR3 is TGTGCCAGCAGTCCCCTGAACTATGGCTACACCTTC. Translated: CASSPLNYGYTF.

The rearrangement links TRBV9 to TRBJ1-5; D perhaps matches TRBD1 (5 bases). CDR1 SGDLS and CDR2 YYNGEE come from the germline V gene. Trimming removed 4 bases from V and 5 bases from J, with 13 bases in between. There are 14 residues in the CDR3. The CDR3 reads CASSPPGLYQPQHF. The CDR3 DNA is TGTGCCAGCAGCCCCCCAGGGTTGTATCAGCCCCAGCATTTT.

The chain links TRBV2 to TRBJ2-3, with 12 bases aligning to TRBD2. Trimming took 5 bases from V and 8 from J; bases not matched to a gene: 5. CDR1 SNHLY and CDR2 FYNNEI come from the germline V gene. The CDR3 sequence is 14 residues long. Here the CDR3 reads CASSWTSGVITQYF. The CDR3, as DNA: TGTGCCAGCAGTTGGACTAGCGGGGTTATTACGCAGTATTTT.

V and J are TRBV7-9 and TRBJ1-2; TRBD1 matches 7 bases. CDR1 and CDR2 (germline): SEHNR, FQNEAQ (reference sequence). J gave up 6 bases and V 5 bases, and 6 bases lay outside the gene matches. CDR3 length equals 13 residues. The CDR3 spells CASSVGTVHGYTF. The CDR3 DNA reads TGTGCCAGCAGCGTAGGGACAGTTCATGGCTACACCTTC.

V is TRBV28 and J is TRBJ1-3; TRBD1 matches at 10 bases. The ends lost 4 bases at V and 0 bases at J; junction bases unmatched: 9. The germline gives CDR1 MDHEN, CDR2 SYDVKM. The length of the CDR3 is 18 residues. The CDR3 protein is CASSSPGQGSISGNTIYF. Here the CDR3 DNA reads TGTGCCAGCAGTTCTCCGGGACAGGGGTCGATCTCTGGAAACACCATATATTTT.

This clone was recorded a few times. The V call is TRBV10-3, the J call TRBJ2-7, with TRBD2 matching over 8 bases. The CDR3 extends over 15 amino acids. V shed 2 bases, J shed 6 bases, and the junction held 9 bases outside the gene matches. In germline, CDR1 is ENHRY, CDR2 SYGVKD. This CDR3 reads CAISEKVAGSIEQYV. The CDR3, as DNA: TGTGCCATCAGTGAGAAGGTAGCGGGGTCTATCGAGCAGTACGTC.

This clone occurred once. This chain joins TRBV7-9 and TRBJ1-5; D is ambiguous. The V gene's germline CDR1 is SEHNR and CDR2 FQNEAQ (reference sequence). V was cut by 5 bases and J by 8 bases, with 19 bases left in between. The CDR3 is 15 residues long. The CDR3 DNA is TGTGCCAGCAGCCCTAGCCCCCTTCCTAGTGAGCCCCAGCATTTT. This sequence encodes CASSPSPLPSEPQHF.

The chain carries TRBV12-3 or TRBV12-4 and TRBJ1-1; D ambiguous. V lost 4 bases and J lost 8, with 8 bases in between. This CDR3 is built from 11 residues. CDR3 in amino acids: CASSYSSEAFF. DNA for the CDR3: TGTGCCAGCAGTTACAGTTCAGAAGCTTTCTTT.

V usage is TRBV5-1 and J usage is TRBJ2-7; a possible D gene is TRBD2 (6 bases). CDR3 length: 12 residues. Between the trimmed V and J ends, which lost 10 bases and 1 base, there was a span of 12 bases. The germline V gene has CDR1 SGHRS and CDR2 YFSETQ. CDR3 loop: CAGGTGSYEQYV. The CDR3 DNA is TGCGCCGGGGGGACGGGTTCCTACGAGCAGTACGTC.

V usage is TRBV6-5 and J usage is TRBJ1-5, with 8 nucleotides matching TRBD1. The CDR3 spans 15 residues. The junction had 10 bases not matched to a gene; V was cut back by 6 bases and J by 6 bases. The V gene's germline CDR1 is MNHEY and CDR2 SVGAGI. The CDR3 nucleotides read TGTGCCAGCAGCCCCCAGGACAGGGAAGGTCAGCCCCAGCATTTT. Translated, it gives CASSPQDREGQPQHF.

The chain couples TRBV5-6 to TRBJ2-3, with 8 bases fitting TRBD1. V lost 3 bases, J lost 0 bases, and 6 bases stayed unmatched. Germline V gives CDR1 SGHDT, CDR2 YYEEEE. The length of the CDR3 is 16 residues. The CDR3 is CASSSQGVRSTDTQYF. As DNA, the CDR3 is TGTGCCAGCAGCTCACAGGGGGTCAGGAGCACAGATACGCAGTATTTT.

A few counts support this clone. V usage is TRBV24-1 and J usage is TRBJ2-1; TRBD2 matches at 8 bases. Germline values: CDR1 KGHDR, CDR2 SFDVKD. Trimming cost V 9 bases and J 4 bases; bases outside gene matches: 7. CDR3 size: 14 residues. This CDR3 is CATSSGGQYNEQFF. CDR3 in DNA: TGTGCCACCTCGAGCGGGGGACAATACAATGAGCAGTTCTTC.

The chain couples TRBV3-1 (or the pseudogene TRBV3-2) to TRBJ1-1; 9 bases map to TRBD1. Trimming took 4 bases from V and 3 from J; bases not matched to a gene: 6. CDR3 length equals 15 residues. The germline V gene has CDR1 LGHDT and CDR2 YNNKEL (reference sequence). The CDR3 DNA follows: TGTGCCAGCAGCCCTACAGGGGGCGCGTACACTGAAGCTTTCTTT. It is translated as CASSPTGGAYTEAFF.

With respect to this clone: The sample contains more than one DNA sequence encoding this CDR3. This chain links TRBV30 with TRBJ1-5, with 7 bases fitting TRBD1. Losses at the gene ends were 0 bases for V and 6 bases for J; bases not matched to a gene: 2. Germline V gene sequence: CDR1 GTSNPN, CDR2 SVGIG (reference sequence). The length of the CDR3 is 13 residues. CDR3 region: CAWSVQGSQPQHF. The CDR3, as DNA: TGTGCCTGGAGTGTACAGGGGAGTCAGCCCCAGCATTTT.

V usage is TRBV5-4 and J usage is TRBJ2-5, with 14 bases aligning to TRBD2. J was trimmed by 4 bases and V by 4 bases; bases with no gene match: 6. The CDR3 has 16 residues. CDR1 SGHNT and CDR2 YYREEE come from the germline V gene (reference sequence). As DNA, the CDR3 is TGTGCCAGCAGCGTGGGACTAGCGGGGGCCCGAGAGACCCAGTACTTC. This translates into CASSVGLAGARETQYF.

The chain recombines TRBV7-2 with TRBJ1-4; TRBD1 matches 10 bases. The length of the CDR3 is 19 residues. Germline V gene lookup returns CDR1 SGHTA and CDR2 FQGNSA. V shed 1 base, J shed 1 base, and the junction held 9 bases outside the gene matches. The CDR3 region is CASSLDPRQGAETNEKLFF. Written as DNA, the CDR3 is TGTGCCAGCAGCTTAGACCCACGACAGGGGGCAGAAACTAATGAAAAACTGTTTTTT.

The V call is TRBV13, the J call TRBJ1-1, with D hard to call. Looked up from germline, CDR1 is PRHDT and CDR2 is FYEKMQ (reference sequence). Trimming left V 5 bases short and J 0 bases short, with 16 bases between. The CDR3 is 16 residues long. The CDR3 nucleotides are TGTGCCAGCAGCACAATGACCCGCAGGATGAACACTGAAGCTTTCTTT. Translation: CASSTMTRRMNTEAFF.

This chain uses TRBV11-2 with TRBJ1-1; D unclear. Trimming removed 1 base from V and 1 base from J, with 19 bases in between. CDR1 is SGHAT and CDR2 is FQNNGV in the germline V gene. This CDR3 comprises 18 residues. CDR3 bases: TGTGCCAGCAGCTTAGGCCGCGGTCTGCACTTGTCGAACACTGAAGCTTTCTTT. It specifies CASSLGRGLHLSNTEAFF.

The genes are TRBV6-6 and TRBJ1-2; 10 bases line up with TRBD1. CDR3 size: 14 residues. The V and J ends lost 6 bases and 6 bases, in that order; junction bases with no gene match: 7. Germline V gene lookup returns CDR1 MNHNY and CDR2 SVGAGI (reference sequence). CDR3 residues: CASRGDRGGHGYTF. The CDR3 DNA follows: TGTGCCAGCAGGGGGGACAGGGGAGGACATGGCTACACCTTC.

This chain joins TRBV13 and TRBJ2-3, with 8 bases fitting TRBD1. This CDR3 has 14 amino acids. Looked up from germline, CDR1 is PRHDT and CDR2 is FYEKMQ (reference sequence). V lost 2 bases to trimming and J lost 5 bases; unmatched junction nucleotides: 3. In DNA form, the CDR3 reads TGTGCCAGCAGCTTAAGGACAGGGTTAGATACGCAGTATTTT. It yields the protein CASSLRTGLDTQYF. Full variable domain (outside the CDR3, taken from reference TRBV13 and TRBJ2-3): AAGVIQSPRHLIKEKRETATLKCYPIPRHDTVYWYQQGPGQDPQFLISFYEKMQSDKGSIPDRFSAQQFSDYHSELNMSSLELGDSALYFCASSLRTGLDTQYFGPGTRLTVL.

The chain couples TRBV6-1 to TRBJ2-1, with 8 bases fitting TRBD1. Germline CDR1 reads MNHNS; CDR2 reads SASEGT. The CDR3 runs to 12 residues. V shed 3 bases and J 9 bases; nucleotides not matched to a gene: 1. The CDR3 loop reads CASSETGVEQFF. CDR3 nucleotides: TGTGCCAGCAGTGAGACAGGGGTTGAGCAGTTCTTC.

The chain links TRBV5-1 to TRBJ1-4; the match to TRBD1 covers 9 bases. Trimming removed 3 bases from V and 5 bases from J; junction bases left unmatched: 5. CDR3 length: 15 amino acids. Germline CDR1 SGHRS, CDR2 YFSETQ. In DNA form, the CDR3 reads TGCGCCAGCAGCTGGGGGACAGGGAGAAATGAAAAACTGTTTTTT. Its translation: CASSWGTGRNEKLFF.

This chain's CDR3 is CASSVGRTGEAFF. CDR3 in DNA: TGTGCCAGCAGCGTAGGAAGGACAGGGGAAGCTTTCTTT. The V and J genes are TRBV9 and TRBJ1-1; TRBD1 aligns across 8 bases. The CDR3 sequence is 13 residues long. Germline V CDR1 and CDR2: SGDLS, YYNGEE. Unmatched junction bases numbered 3, after V lost 0 bases and J lost 8 bases. The full variable domain, in which reference TRBV9 and TRBJ1-1 provide the parts outside the CDR3, is DSGVTQTPKHLITATGQRVTLRCSPRSGDLSVYWYQQSLDQGLQFLIQYYNGEERAKGNILERFSAQQFPDLHSELNLSSLELGDSALYFCASSVGRTGEAFFGQGTRLTVV.

This chain connects TRBV14 to TRBJ1-6; no clear D gene. V lost 0 bases, J lost 7 bases, and 10 bases lay in between. CDR1 and CDR2 from the germline V gene are SGHDN and FVKESK. The CDR3 is 15 residues long. The CDR3 nucleotides are TGTGCCAGCAGCCAAGATTACAGTTGGAATTCACCCCTCCACTTT. Protein product: CASSQDYSWNSPLHF.

This clone was counted between two and nine times. The chain combines TRBV5-6 with TRBJ2-7, with D uncertain. V dropped 4 bases and J dropped 2 bases, with 4 bases sitting between them. The CDR3 is made up of 11 amino acids. Germline lookup yields CDR1 SGHDT and CDR2 YYEEEE. The CDR3 nucleotides read TGTGCCAGCAGCCAGACCTACGAGCAGTACGTC. Its translation is CASSQTYEQYV.

This chain uses TRBV18 with TRBJ2-3, with 10 positions matching TRBD1. CDR3 length: 16 residues. V lost 2 bases to trimming and J lost 3 bases; unmatched junction nucleotides: 5. Per the germline V gene, CDR1 is KGHSH and CDR2 is LQKENI. The CDR3 region is CASSPNSGQGTDTQYF. CDR3 DNA sequence: TGTGCCAGCTCACCAAACTCGGGACAGGGGACAGATACGCAGTATTTT.

This chain links TRBV6-6 with TRBJ2-5, with TRBD1 matching 7 bases. Germline CDR1 is MNHNY and CDR2 is SVGAGI (reference sequence). This CDR3 is 17 amino acids long. Trimming removed 5 bases from V and 1 base from J; junction bases left unmatched: 13. The CDR3 DNA is TGTGCCAGCAGTCAGCCATTTGGACAGGAAACCCAAGAGACCCAGTACTTC. The encoded protein is CASSQPFGQETQETQYF.

The chain couples TRBV2 to TRBJ1-1, with TRBD1 matching over 9 bases. From germline, CDR1 is SNHLY and CDR2 FYNNEI. CDR3 length: 14 residues. J was trimmed by 4 bases and V by 6 bases; bases with no gene match: 6. Here the CDR3 reads CASRPGQGFTEAFF. In nucleotides, the CDR3 is TGTGCCAGCAGACCGGGACAGGGCTTCACTGAAGCTTTCTTT.

This chain connects TRBV3-1 (or the pseudogene TRBV3-2) to TRBJ2-2; possibly TRBD1 for D (6 bases). Germline V lookup: CDR1 LGHDT, CDR2 YNNKEL (reference sequence). Trimming shortened V by 2 bases and J by 4 bases, and 26 bases separated the two germline ends. The CDR3 has 20 residues. CDR3 nucleotide sequence: TGTGCCAGCAGCCAATACACCCCGACCCCAGGCAGGGGAGTCACCGGGGAGCTGTTTTTT. It codes for CASSQYTPTPGRGVTGELFF.